Below are 17 T cell receptor beta chains sequenced from a single sample in a study of T cell repertoires in cytomegalovirus infection. TCRdb redid the calling of the reads with MiXCR, one entry per CDR3 protein. Of about 310,000 distinct CDR3 sequences detected, roughly 25% appear once; the ten largest clones hold 13%. Their cognate antigens are unknown. Specimen: cultured PBMCs, collected from culture after CMV antigen stimulation. The receptors originated from a human donor in good health (CMV status not recorded). Some clones in this sample may be carry-over from other donors' samples.

The CDR3 DNA reads as TGTGCCAGCAGTTTGGGACATGGGACTTCACCCCTCCACTTT. Its protein product is CASSLGHGTSPLHF. The chain uses TRBV27 and TRBJ1-6; a weak D match, TRBD1 (6 bases). The CDR3 runs 14 residues. V shed 3 bases and J shed 9 bases, with 12 bases lying between them. Germline CDR1 is MNHEY and CDR2 is SMNVEV (reference sequence).

This clonotype was recorded many times. The gene calls are TRBV7-2 and TRBJ1-2; no definite D call. Germline assignment: CDR1 SGHTA and CDR2 FQGNSA. V shed 5 bases and J shed 3 bases, with 13 bases lying between them. This CDR3 is built from 14 residues. CDR3 in DNA: TGTGCCAGCAGCCACAGACCGAACTACTATGGCTACACCTTC. Translation gives CASSHRPNYYGYTF.

J is TRBJ1-1 and V is TRBV20-1; D is possibly TRBD1 (6 bases). Germline lookup yields CDR1 DFQATT and CDR2 SNEGSKA (reference sequence). V was shortened by 6 bases and J by 4 bases, with 9 bases between the two germline ends. CDR3 length equals 11 residues. CDR3: CSAEGGTEAFF. The CDR3 coding sequence is TGCAGTGCAGAGGGGGGCACTGAAGCTTTCTTT.

V is TRBV10-3 and J is TRBJ2-3; 13 bases fit TRBD2. Germline V gene data show CDR1 as ENHRY and CDR2 as SYGVKD. The J segment lost 3 bases and the V segment lost 6 bases, leaving 6 bases of the junction unmatched. CDR3 length: 16 residues. The CDR3 loop reads CAISETSGRLTDTQYF. The CDR3 DNA is TGTGCCATCAGCGAGACTAGCGGGAGGTTGACAGATACGCAGTATTTT.

This clonotype was seen only a few times. This chain connects TRBV6-1 to TRBJ2-1; D might be TRBD2 (5 bases). CDR3 length equals 14 residues. Germline V gene sequence: CDR1 MNHNS, CDR2 SASEGT. Trimming shortened V by 4 bases and J by 6 bases, and 13 bases separated the two germline ends. This chain's CDR3 is CASSARFGGNEQFF. The CDR3 nucleotides read TGTGCCAGCAGTGCCAGGTTTGGAGGCAATGAGCAGTTCTTC.

This clonotype was seen a handful of times. This rearrangement joins TRBV20-1 to TRBJ1-5, with D uncertain. This CDR3 is built from 13 residues. Germline assignment: CDR1 DFQATT and CDR2 SNEGSKA (reference sequence). V lost 6 bases to trimming and J lost 4 bases, with 13 bases between them. This chain's CDR3 is CSAKGGSNQPQHF. The DNA for the CDR3 is TGCAGTGCAAAGGGCGGATCTAATCAGCCCCAGCATTTT.

This clonotype came up many times. The V call is TRBV7-2, the J call TRBJ1-2, with D perhaps TRBD1 (6 bases). The CDR3 sequence is 13 residues long. Germline CDR1 reads SGHTA; CDR2 reads FQGNSA. The V and J ends lost 3 bases and 7 bases respectively, with 12 bases between them. The CDR3 bases are TGTGCCAGCAGCTTGGGACAAGGTCTTGGCTACACCTTC. Its translation is CASSLGQGLGYTF.

The chain employs TRBV12-3 or TRBV12-4 and TRBJ1-2; the D gene is possibly TRBD1 (5 bases). This CDR3 has 15 residues. The V end lost 6 bases, the J end lost 2 bases, and 16 bases lay between the germline ends. CDR3 nucleotides: TGTGCCAGCAGGCCTAGGGGATCCCAAAACTATGGCTACACCTTC. The encoded protein is CASRPRGSQNYGYTF.

This clonotype was seen at least ten times. The CDR3, as DNA: TGTGCCAGCAAAAGCGGGAGGAACACCGGGGAGCTGTTTTTT. Translation gives CASKSGRNTGELFF. The chain combines TRBV6-1 with TRBJ2-2, with TRBD2 identical over 8 bases. The CDR3 totals 14 residues. Germline values: CDR1 MNHNS, CDR2 SASEGT. V lost 7 bases, J lost 1 base, and 2 bases stayed unmatched.

This clonotype appeared a few times. The V call is TRBV14, the J call TRBJ2-2, with a weak D call TRBD1 (5 bases). This CDR3 has 17 amino acids. In germline, CDR1 is SGHDN, CDR2 FVKESK. V was shortened by 8 bases and J by 1 base, with 20 bases between the two germline ends. CDR3 DNA sequence: TGTGCCAGCCTTCACAATGGACGCAGGGTGAACACCGGGGAGCTGTTTTTT. Its translation: CASLHNGRRVNTGELFF.

At least ten counts were recorded for this clonotype. The rearrangement uses TRBV7-2 and TRBJ1-1; D not resolved. This CDR3 contains 13 residues. V lost 5 bases and J 1 base, leaving 8 bases between the germline ends. Germline loops: CDR1 SGHTA, CDR2 FQGNSA. CDR3 nucleotide sequence: TGTGCCAGCAGCGCAGCAGGGAACACTGAAGCTTTCTTT. It encodes CASSAAGNTEAFF.

This clonotype was counted ten times or more. The rearrangement links TRBV6-5 to TRBJ2-5; 14 bases agree with TRBD2. CDR1 MNHEY and CDR2 SVGAGI come from the germline V gene. The CDR3 totals 17 residues. The J segment lost 0 bases and the V segment lost 2 bases, leaving 2 bases of the junction unmatched. The CDR3 is CASSYGLAGGHQETQYF. In nucleotides, the CDR3 is TGTGCCAGCAGTTACGGACTAGCGGGAGGCCACCAAGAGACCCAGTACTTC.

Details on this clonotype: A much larger clone differs from this one at a single base, so this may be a read error. The chain joins TRBV12-3 or TRBV12-4 to TRBJ2-6, with TRBD2 matching over 8 bases. The CDR3 is 16 amino acids. The CDR3 nucleotides read TGTGCCGGCAGGCCGGGGGGGAATACTGGGGCCAACGTCCTGACTTTC. Translation gives CAGRPGGNTGANVLTF.

This chain links TRBV7-2 with TRBJ1-3; D is unclear. Germline lookup yields CDR1 SGHTA and CDR2 FQGNSA. The germline V and J ends were trimmed by 5 bases and 0 bases, with 14 bases remaining between them. The CDR3 has 16 amino acids. DNA for the CDR3: TGTGCCAGCAGCCCGCCGGACCCTTACTCTGGAAACACCATATATTTT. Protein sequence: CASSPPDPYSGNTIYF.

This chain links TRBV5-4 with TRBJ2-2; D call uncertain. The CDR3 spans 14 residues. V was clipped by 5 bases and J by 4 bases, with 12 bases between them. CDR1 SGHNT and CDR2 YYREEE come from the germline V gene (reference sequence). This chain's CDR3 is CASRGRASTGELFF. The DNA for the CDR3 is TGTGCCAGCAGGGGCCGGGCCAGCACCGGGGAGCTGTTTTTT.

This clonotype was seen at least ten times. This chain uses TRBV7-2 with TRBJ1-2; D not resolved. CDR1 and CDR2 from the germline V gene are SGHTA and FQGNSA. The V and J ends lost 5 bases and 2 bases respectively, with 9 bases between them. The CDR3 has 13 residues. The CDR3 spells CASSVTGNYGYTF. As DNA, the CDR3 is TGTGCCAGCAGCGTTACGGGAAACTATGGCTACACCTTC.

This clonotype appeared many times. The chain uses TRBV30 and TRBJ2-3, with D perhaps given as TRBD1 or TRBD2 (6 bases each). The germline CDR1 and CDR2 sequences are GTSNPN and SVGIG (reference sequence). This CDR3 region has 13 residues. CDR3 residues: CATRGGITDTQYF. The DNA of the CDR3 is TGTGCAACCCGAGGGGGGATCACAGATACGCAGTATTTT.